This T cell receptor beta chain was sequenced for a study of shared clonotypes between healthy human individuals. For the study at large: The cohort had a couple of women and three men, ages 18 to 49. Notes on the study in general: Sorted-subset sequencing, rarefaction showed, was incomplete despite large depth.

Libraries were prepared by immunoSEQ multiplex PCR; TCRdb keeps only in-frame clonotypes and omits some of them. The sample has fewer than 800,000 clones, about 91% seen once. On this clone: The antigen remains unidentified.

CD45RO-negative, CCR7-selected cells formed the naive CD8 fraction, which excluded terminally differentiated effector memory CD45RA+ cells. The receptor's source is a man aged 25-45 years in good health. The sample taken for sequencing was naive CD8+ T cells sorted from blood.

CDR3 sequence: CASSILNTGELFF. In DNA, the CDR3 is TGTGCCAGCAGTATACTGAACACCGGGGAGCTGTTTTTT. The chain links TRBV27 to TRBJ2-2; unclear D gene. There are 13 residues in the CDR3. With 5 bases removed from V and 1 base from J, the gap between germline ends came to 5 bases. Germline loops: CDR1 MNHEY, CDR2 SMNVEV (reference sequence).